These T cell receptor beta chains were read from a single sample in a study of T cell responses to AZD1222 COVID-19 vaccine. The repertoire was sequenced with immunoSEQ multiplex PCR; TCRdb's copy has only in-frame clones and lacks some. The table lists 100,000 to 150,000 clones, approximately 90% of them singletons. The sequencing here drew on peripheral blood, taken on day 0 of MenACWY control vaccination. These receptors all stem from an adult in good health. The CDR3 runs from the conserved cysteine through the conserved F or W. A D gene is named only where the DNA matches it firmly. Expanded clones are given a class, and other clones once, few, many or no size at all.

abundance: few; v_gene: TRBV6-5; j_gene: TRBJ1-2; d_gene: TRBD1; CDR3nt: TGTGCCAGCAGGCCGACAGGGAACTATGGCTACACCTTC; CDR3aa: CASRPTGNYGYTF
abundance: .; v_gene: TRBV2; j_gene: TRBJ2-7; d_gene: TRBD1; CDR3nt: TGTGCCAGCAGTGTAACAGGGGGCTTCTACGAGCAGTACTTC; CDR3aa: CASSVTGGFYEQYF
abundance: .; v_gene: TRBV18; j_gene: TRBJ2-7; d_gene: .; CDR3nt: TGTGCCAGCTCACAGACGGCATCCTACGAGCAGTACTTC; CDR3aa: CASSQTASYEQYF
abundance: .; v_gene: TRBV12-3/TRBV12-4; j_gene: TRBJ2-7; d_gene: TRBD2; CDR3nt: TGTGCCAGCAGTGGGGGGGACTACGAGCAGTACTTC; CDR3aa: CASSGGDYEQYF
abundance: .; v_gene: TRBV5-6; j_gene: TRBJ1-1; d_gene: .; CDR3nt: TGTGCCAGCAGCTTGAGGACAGCGAACACTGAAGCTTTCTTT; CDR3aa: CASSLRTANTEAFF
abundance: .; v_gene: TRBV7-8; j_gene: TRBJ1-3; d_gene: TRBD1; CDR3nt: TGTGCCAGCAGCCCCCGGGGACAGGGGTACGGAAACACCATATATTTT; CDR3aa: CASSPRGQGYGNTIYF
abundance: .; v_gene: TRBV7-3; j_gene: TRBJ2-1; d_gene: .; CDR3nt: TGTGCCAGCAGCTCACGACTGAGGTCCCCAATAGGGGGAGGGCCTATTAATGAGCAGTTCTTC; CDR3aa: CASSSRLRSPIGGGPINEQFF
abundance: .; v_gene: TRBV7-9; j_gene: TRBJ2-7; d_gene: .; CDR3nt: TGTGCCAGCACCTCCCACGGGACGCCTAACGAGCAGTACTTC; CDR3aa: CASTSHGTPNEQYF
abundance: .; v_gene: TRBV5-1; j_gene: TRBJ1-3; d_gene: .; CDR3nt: TGCGCCAGCAGCTTCCTCGGCAGGGCTGGAAACACCATATATTTT; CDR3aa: CASSFLGRAGNTIYF
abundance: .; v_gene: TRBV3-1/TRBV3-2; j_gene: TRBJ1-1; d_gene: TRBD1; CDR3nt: TGTGCCAGCAGCCTACGGGACAGAGGTACTTTCTTT; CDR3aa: CASSLRDRGTFF